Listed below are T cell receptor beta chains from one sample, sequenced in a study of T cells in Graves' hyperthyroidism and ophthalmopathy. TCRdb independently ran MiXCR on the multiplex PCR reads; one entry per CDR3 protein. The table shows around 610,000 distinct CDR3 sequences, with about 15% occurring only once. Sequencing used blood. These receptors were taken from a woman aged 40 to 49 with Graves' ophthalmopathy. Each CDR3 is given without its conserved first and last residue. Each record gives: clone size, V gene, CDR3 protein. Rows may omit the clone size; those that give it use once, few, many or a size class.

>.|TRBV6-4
ASSASGSWGETQY
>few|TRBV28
ASSLRPRAYEQY
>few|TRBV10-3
AISEVQGALGTQH
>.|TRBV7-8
ASSFMSSGSPLH
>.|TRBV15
ATSNSGADTQY
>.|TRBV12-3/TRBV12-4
ASSWGQGMNTEAF
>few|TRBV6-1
ASRGGQGYEKLF
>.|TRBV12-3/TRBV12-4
ASSLGSLPNYEQY
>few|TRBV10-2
ASSGLGAAEGDEQY
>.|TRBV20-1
SAQPLAGGTYEQY
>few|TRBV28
ASSLSDREYGYT
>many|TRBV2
ASTMGLAVGEQY
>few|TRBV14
ASSLHRQGQREQY
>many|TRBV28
ASSHGLSHEQY
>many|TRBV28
ASSKPSKAAQY
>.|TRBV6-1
ASKDIGGSYEQY
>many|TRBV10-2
ASSVLRTGELF
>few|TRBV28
ASSLFVSSYEQY
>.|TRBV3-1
ASSRARASSYEQY
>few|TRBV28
ASSFDRVPGQPQH
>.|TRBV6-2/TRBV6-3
ASRGRDSRIYEQY
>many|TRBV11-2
ASSPFAPGEQY
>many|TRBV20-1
SARDGGTGWETQY
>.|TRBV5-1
ASSLLGQGLYGYT
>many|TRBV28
ASSPANRVAF
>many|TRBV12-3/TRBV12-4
ASSPTGFGETQY
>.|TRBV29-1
SVEGGIAGESYEQY
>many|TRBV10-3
AIGGTLEETQY
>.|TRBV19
ASSILSGVGELF
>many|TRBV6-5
ASIPGTRGYEQY
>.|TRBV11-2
ASSPWTGGFMNTEAF
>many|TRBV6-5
ASSSMVDGYT
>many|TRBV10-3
AISVLAGTAGELF
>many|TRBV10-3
AIPLRTSNTGELF
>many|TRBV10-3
AISESQGTGELF
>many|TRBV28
ASLREGGTEAF
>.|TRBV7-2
ASSLGDIDTGELF
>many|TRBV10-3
AISLTNTEAF
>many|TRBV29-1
SVLRTESYEQY
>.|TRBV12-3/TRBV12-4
ASSLAGGWSYGYT
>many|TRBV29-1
SVNGGTEAF
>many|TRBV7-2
ASSPYREPRGYT
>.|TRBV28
ASSGASGITYEQY
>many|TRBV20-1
SAREGHTEAF
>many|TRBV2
ASRPTGTVNSYEQY
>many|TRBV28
ASSPESAGWFGANVLT
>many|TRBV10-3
AISETGEETQY
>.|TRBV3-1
ASSQAGYEQY
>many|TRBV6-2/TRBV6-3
ASSPVLRGLTSGSYEQY
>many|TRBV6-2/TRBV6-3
ASTGVGFYEQY
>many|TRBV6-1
ASSEAGIYNQPQH
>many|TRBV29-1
SVAQDGSYEQY